A single sample is the source of the 25 T cell receptor beta chains below, sequenced in a study of blood T cell repertoires in COVID-19. Repertoires were generated with immunoSEQ multiplex PCR, while TCRdb's copy carries only in-frame clones and drops some. The sample carries around 85,000 clones, around 90% recorded once. Sequencing was performed on peripheral blood. The source is a woman at least 80 years old with active or convalescent COVID-19.

This chain links TRBV28 with TRBJ1-5; D uncertain. V was clipped by 7 bases and J by 8 bases, with 12 bases between them. CDR1 is MDHEN, CDR2 SYDVKM, per germline. The length of the CDR3 is 12 residues. The CDR3 sequence: CASNLVGKPQHF. For the CDR3, the DNA is TGTGCCAGCAATCTAGTAGGTAAGCCCCAGCATTTT.

This clone was seen more than once but under ten times. The junction does not match germline at one end; this may be a read error. The chain recombines TRBV7-7 with TRBJ2-2; D perhaps matches TRBD1 (7 bases). This CDR3 spans 15 amino acids. Per the germline V gene, CDR1 is SSHAT and CDR2 is FNYEAQ (reference sequence). This CDR3 is CASSLRQGGTGELFF. CDR3 bases: TGTGCTAGCAGCTTAAGACAGGGAGGCACCGGGGAGCTGTTTTTT.

The V and J genes are TRBV29-1 and TRBJ2-1, with D possibly matching TRBD1 (7 bases). With 8 bases removed from V and 10 bases from J, the gap between germline ends came to 21 bases. Germline values: CDR1 SQVTM, CDR2 ANQGSEA. CDR3 length: 13 amino acids. The CDR3 reads CSSQGVGGGEQFF. As DNA, the CDR3 is TGCAGCAGCCAGGGGGTCGGTGGAGGGGAGCAGTTCTTC.

In nucleotides, the CDR3 is TGTGCCAGCAGGCGAAAAGTTAATGAAAAACTGTTTTTT. Translation gives CASRRKVNEKLFF. The V call is TRBV12-3 or TRBV12-4, the J call TRBJ1-4; D gene ambiguous. The CDR3 is 13 residues long. V was shortened by 6 bases and J by 4 bases, with 9 bases between the two germline ends.

This sequence joins TRBV7-2 and TRBJ1-4; TRBD1 might be the D (6 bases). Between the trimmed V and J ends, which lost 4 bases and 4 bases, there was a span of 13 bases. In germline, CDR1 is SGHTA, CDR2 FQGNSA. The CDR3 runs 15 residues. CDR3 sequence reads: CASSSGQTNNEKLFF. CDR3 nucleotides: TGTGCCAGCAGCTCCGGACAGACCAATAATGAAAAACTGTTTTTT. Full variable domain (rest looked up from reference TRBV7-2 and TRBJ1-4): GAGVSQSPSNKVTEKGKDVELRCDPISGHTALYWYRQSLGQGLEFLIYFQGNSAPDKSGLPSDRFSAERTGGSVSTLTIQRTQQEDSAVYLCASSSGQTNNEKLFFGSGTQLSVL.

This clone was seen just once. The chain combines TRBV7-9 with TRBJ2-1; possibly TRBD2 for D (5 bases). CDR1 and CDR2 (germline): SEHNR, FQNEAQ (reference sequence). The CDR3 contains 14 residues. V was shortened by 7 bases and J by 5 bases, with 15 bases between the two germline ends. CDR3 sequence reads: CASNLPRGHNEQFF. In DNA, the CDR3 is TGTGCCAGCAACCTTCCGAGAGGGCACAATGAGCAGTTCTTC.

This clone has just a few counts. This chain uses TRBV2 with TRBJ2-2, with 10 bases aligning to TRBD2. The germline CDR1 and CDR2 sequences are SNHLY and FYNNEI. The CDR3 is 15 amino acids. The V segment lost 6 bases and the J segment 1 base; nucleotides outside the gene matches: 2. The CDR3 coding sequence is TGTGCCAGCAGCTGGACTAGCGGGAACACCGGGGAGCTGTTTTTT. Translation: CASSWTSGNTGELFF.

The chain links TRBV5-1 to TRBJ2-1; 11 bases map to TRBD1. Germline CDR1 reads SGHRS; CDR2 reads YFSETQ. The CDR3 length is 15 residues. The V gene end was trimmed by 3 bases and the J gene end by 4 bases; junction bases not matched to a gene: 3. This chain's CDR3 is CASSSGTGGYNEQFF. Written as DNA, the CDR3 is TGCGCCAGCAGCTCCGGGACAGGGGGATACAATGAGCAGTTCTTC.

The chain combines TRBV28 with TRBJ2-1; 7 bases fit TRBD2. V trimming: 1 base; J trimming: 6 bases; junction bases outside the gene matches: 6. Per germline, CDR1 MDHEN and CDR2 SYDVKM. There are 15 residues in the CDR3. The chain's CDR3 is CASSLSRTRSNEQFF. The CDR3 DNA sequence: TGTGCCAGCAGTTTATCCAGGACTAGGAGCAATGAGCAGTTCTTC.

V is TRBV6-5 and J is TRBJ1-2; the D is unclear. Trimming stripped 9 bases from V and 8 bases from J, with 16 bases between. CDR3 length: 12 residues. Looked up from germline, CDR1 is MNHEY and CDR2 is SVGAGI. The CDR3 loop is CASSGGFRGYTF. The CDR3 region has the DNA TGTGCCAGTTCGGGTGGTTTTCGCGGCTACACCTTC.

This chain links TRBV2 with TRBJ1-1, with 9 bases that match TRBD1. From germline, CDR1 is SNHLY and CDR2 FYNNEI. The CDR3 is 15 amino acids. V trimming: 4 bases; J trimming: 3 bases; junction bases outside the gene matches: 6. CDR3 sequence reads: CASSVQGAGYTEAFF. The CDR3 bases are TGTGCCAGCAGTGTACAGGGGGCTGGGTACACTGAAGCTTTCTTT.

V gene TRBV6-6 combines with J gene TRBJ2-5, with 12 bases fitting TRBD2. The CDR3 length is 13 residues. J was trimmed by 4 bases and V by 8 bases; bases with no gene match: 2. Looked up from germline, CDR1 is MNHNY and CDR2 is SVGAGI (reference sequence). The CDR3 sequence: CASGLAGRETQYF. In nucleotides, the CDR3 is TGTGCCAGCGGACTAGCGGGGAGAGAGACCCAGTACTTC.

The gene calls are TRBV29-1 and TRBJ2-7, with TRBD1 identical over 10 bases. Germline loops: CDR1 SQVTM, CDR2 ANQGSEA. V shed 6 bases, J shed 7 bases, and the junction held 12 bases outside the gene matches. This CDR3 region has 14 residues. The CDR3 DNA reads as TGCAGCGTGGCATGGACAGGGGGTCTTCAGGAGCAGTACTTC. It specifies CSVAWTGGLQEQYF.

This chain connects TRBV18 to TRBJ2-1; 9 bases agree with TRBD2. The CDR3 consists of 16 residues. CDR1 is KGHSH and CDR2 is LQKENI in the germline V gene. V was clipped by 0 bases and J by 6 bases; unmatched bases: 6. The CDR3 protein is CASSPPGREGLNEQFF. CDR3 nucleotides: TGTGCCAGCTCACCACCGGGGCGGGAGGGCCTCAATGAGCAGTTCTTC.

This clone was found a few times. CDR3 in amino acids: CASRLGQGRNQPQHF. DNA for the CDR3: TGTGCCAGCAGATTAGGACAGGGACGGAATCAGCCCCAGCATTTT. J is TRBJ1-5 and V is TRBV6-6, with TRBD1 matching 8 bases. The germline V gene encodes CDR1 MNHNY and CDR2 SVGAGI (reference sequence). The CDR3 is 15 residues long. Trimming cost V 6 bases and J 4 bases; bases outside gene matches: 8.

The chain joins TRBV27 to TRBJ1-1; possible D gene TRBD1, 5 bases. Germline CDR1 and CDR2: MNHEY and SMNVEV (reference sequence). The CDR3 contains 14 residues. V shed 3 bases and J shed 0 bases, with 8 bases lying between them. DNA of the CDR3: TGTGCCAGCAGTTTGGGGGGGATGAACACTGAAGCTTTCTTT. Translation: CASSLGGMNTEAFF.

This clone was counted once. The chain couples TRBV5-6 to TRBJ1-5, with 11 bases matching TRBD1. The CDR3 has 17 residues. V shed 3 bases, J shed 2 bases, and the junction held 7 bases outside the gene matches. Germline values: CDR1 SGHDT, CDR2 YYEEEE. CDR3 sequence reads: CASSSFGTGGGNQPQHF. CDR3 bases: TGTGCCAGCAGCTCTTTTGGGACAGGGGGAGGCAATCAGCCCCAGCATTTT.

The chain joins TRBV4-3 to TRBJ1-4; 9 nucleotides agree with TRBD1. The V gene's germline CDR1 is LGHNA and CDR2 YSLEER. V was clipped by 4 bases and J by 8 bases; unmatched bases: 11. This CDR3 is built from 16 residues. The CDR3 bases are TGCGCCAGCAGCCTAGAGGTGGGGACAGGGAGCGAAAAACTGTTTTTT. Its translation is CASSLEVGTGSEKLFF.

About this clone: The sample carries other DNA sequences with the same CDR3. The chain uses TRBV5-6 and TRBJ2-7; 9 bases align to TRBD2. The CDR3 runs 14 residues. Germline CDR1 reads SGHDT; CDR2 reads YYEEEE. V lost 0 bases and J lost 4; bases outside the gene matches: 2. The CDR3 DNA reads as TGTGCCAGCAGCTTGGAACTAGCGGGTTACGAGCAGTACTTC. Amino acids: CASSLELAGYEQYF.

This chain joins TRBV7-9 and TRBJ2-2, with D tentatively TRBD1 (6 bases). The V end was cut by 6 bases, the J end by 3 bases, with 17 bases between. Per germline, CDR1 SEHNR and CDR2 FQNEAQ (reference sequence). The CDR3 consists of 16 residues. DNA for the CDR3: TGTGCCAGCAGTAAACAGGGTCCCGCGGACACCGGGGAGCTGTTTTTT. The encoded protein is CASSKQGPADTGELFF.

The chain carries TRBV7-2 and TRBJ2-3; 8 positions match TRBD2. CDR1 is SGHTA and CDR2 is FQGNSA in the germline V gene. The CDR3 loop spans 15 amino acids. V dropped 1 base and J dropped 2; count of bases not matched to a gene: 2. This chain's CDR3 is CASSLVAGPTDTQYF. The CDR3 DNA reads as TGTGCCAGCAGCTTAGTAGCGGGGCCCACAGATACGCAGTATTTT.

This clone occurred a few times. The chain recombines TRBV10-3 with TRBJ2-3, with 10 bases lining up with TRBD2. With 3 bases clipped from V and 4 bases from J, the junction kept 7 bases outside the gene matches. Germline V gene lookup returns CDR1 ENHRY and CDR2 SYGVKD. The CDR3 contains 16 residues. As DNA, the CDR3 is TGTGCCATCAGTGACACGGTAGCGGGAGGACCAGATACGCAGTATTTT. Translation: CAISDTVAGGPDTQYF.

The chain has TRBV19 and TRBJ1-1; the D gene is possibly TRBD1 (6 bases). The CDR3 is 18 amino acids. Germline V gives CDR1 LNHDA, CDR2 SQIVND (reference sequence). Deletions cut 1 base from V and 4 bases from J, with 22 bases between. The CDR3 reads CASSIGGKGGRLATEAFF. CDR3 DNA sequence: TGTGCCAGTAGTATAGGAGGAAAGGGGGGGCGATTGGCCACTGAAGCTTTCTTT.

V usage is TRBV28 and J usage is TRBJ2-3; TRBD1 matches 8 bases. CDR1 is MDHEN and CDR2 is SYDVKM in the germline V gene. The junction had 7 bases not matched to a gene; V was cut back by 8 bases and J by 3 bases. CDR3 length equals 14 residues. CDR3 amino acids: CASLGTGWTDTQYF. The CDR3 nucleotides are TGTGCCAGCCTCGGGACAGGTTGGACAGATACGCAGTATTTT. Drawing the rest from reference TRBV28 and TRBJ2-3, the complete variable domain is DVKVTQSSRYLVKRTGEKVFLECVQDMDHENMFWYRQDPGLGLRLIYFSYDVKMKEKGDIPEGYSVSREKKERFSLILESASTNQTSMYLCASLGTGWTDTQYFGPGTRLTVL.

J is TRBJ1-3 and V is TRBV5-1; tentatively, D is TRBD1 (5 bases). The CDR3 consists of 14 residues. CDR1 SGHRS and CDR2 YFSETQ come from the germline V gene. Trimming stripped 5 bases from V and 0 bases from J, with 9 bases between. CDR3 sequence: CASRFGASGNTIYF. The CDR3 DNA reads TGCGCCAGCAGGTTTGGGGCCTCTGGAAACACCATATATTTT. Supplemented by reference TRBV5-1 and TRBJ1-3, the full variable domain reads KAGVTQTPRYLIKTRGQQVTLSCSPISGHRSVSWYQQTPGQGLQFLFEYFSETQRNKGNFPGRFSGRQFSNSRSEMNVSTLELGDSALYLCASRFGASGNTIYFGEGSWLTVV.